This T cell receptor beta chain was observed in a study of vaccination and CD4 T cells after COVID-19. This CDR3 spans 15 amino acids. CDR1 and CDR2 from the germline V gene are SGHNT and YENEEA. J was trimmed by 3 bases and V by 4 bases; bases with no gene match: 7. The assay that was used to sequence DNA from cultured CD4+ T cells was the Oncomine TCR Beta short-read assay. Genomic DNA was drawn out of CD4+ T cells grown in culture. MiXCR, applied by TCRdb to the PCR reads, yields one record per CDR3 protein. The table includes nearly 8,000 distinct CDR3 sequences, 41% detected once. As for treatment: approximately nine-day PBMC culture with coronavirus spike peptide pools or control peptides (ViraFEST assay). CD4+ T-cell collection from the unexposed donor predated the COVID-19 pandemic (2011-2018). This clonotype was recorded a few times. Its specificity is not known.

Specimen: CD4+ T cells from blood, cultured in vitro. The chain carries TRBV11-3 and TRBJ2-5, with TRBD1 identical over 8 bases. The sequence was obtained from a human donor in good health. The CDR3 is CASSYGQGVEETQYF. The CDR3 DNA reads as TGTGCCAGCAGCTACGGACAGGGTGTAGAAGAGACCCAGTACTTC.